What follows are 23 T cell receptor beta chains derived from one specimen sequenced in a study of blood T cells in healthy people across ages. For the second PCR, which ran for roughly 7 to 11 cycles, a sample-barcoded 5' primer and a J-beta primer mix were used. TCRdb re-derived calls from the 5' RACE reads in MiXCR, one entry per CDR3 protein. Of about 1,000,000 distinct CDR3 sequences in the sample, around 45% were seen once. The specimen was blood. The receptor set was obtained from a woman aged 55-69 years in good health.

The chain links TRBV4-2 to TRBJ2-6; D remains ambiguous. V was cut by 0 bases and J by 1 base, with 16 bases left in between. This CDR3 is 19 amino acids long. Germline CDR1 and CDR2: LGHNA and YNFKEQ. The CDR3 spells CASSQEAQPTRSGANVLTF. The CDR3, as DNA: TGTGCCAGCAGCCAAGAGGCCCAGCCTACCAGATCTGGGGCCAACGTCCTGACTTTC.

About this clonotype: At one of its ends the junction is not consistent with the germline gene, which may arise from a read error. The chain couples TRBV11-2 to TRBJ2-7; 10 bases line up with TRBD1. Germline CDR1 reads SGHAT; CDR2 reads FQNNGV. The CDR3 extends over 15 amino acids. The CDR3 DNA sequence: TGTGCCTGCAGCTCGCCAGGGACAGGGGACTACGAGCAGTACTTC. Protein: CACSSPGTGDYEQYF.

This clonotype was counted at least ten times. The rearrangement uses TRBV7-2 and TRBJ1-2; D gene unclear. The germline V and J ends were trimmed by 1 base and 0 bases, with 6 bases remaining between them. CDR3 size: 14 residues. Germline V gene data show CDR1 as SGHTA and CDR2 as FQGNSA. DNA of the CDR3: TGTGCCAGCAGCTTAGACGGCGCTAACTATGGCTACACCTTC. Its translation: CASSLDGANYGYTF. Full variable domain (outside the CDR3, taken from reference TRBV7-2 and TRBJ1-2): GAGVSQSPSNKVTEKGKDVELRCDPISGHTALYWYRQSLGQGLEFLIYFQGNSAPDKSGLPSDRFSAERTGGSVSTLTIQRTQQEDSAVYLCASSLDGANYGYTFGSGTRLTVV.

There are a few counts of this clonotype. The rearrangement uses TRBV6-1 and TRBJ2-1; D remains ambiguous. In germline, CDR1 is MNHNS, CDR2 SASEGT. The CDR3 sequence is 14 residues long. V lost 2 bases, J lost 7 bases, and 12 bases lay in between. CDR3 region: CASSEFGGANEQFF. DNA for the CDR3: TGTGCCAGCAGTGAATTCGGTGGAGCGAATGAGCAGTTCTTC.

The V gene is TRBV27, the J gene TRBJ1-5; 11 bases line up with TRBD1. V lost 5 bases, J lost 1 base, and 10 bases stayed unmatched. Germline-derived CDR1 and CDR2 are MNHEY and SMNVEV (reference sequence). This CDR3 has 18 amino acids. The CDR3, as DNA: TGTGCCAGCAGTCCAATAATCGGACAGGGGGCGAGCAATCAGCCCCAGCATTTT. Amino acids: CASSPIIGQGASNQPQHF.

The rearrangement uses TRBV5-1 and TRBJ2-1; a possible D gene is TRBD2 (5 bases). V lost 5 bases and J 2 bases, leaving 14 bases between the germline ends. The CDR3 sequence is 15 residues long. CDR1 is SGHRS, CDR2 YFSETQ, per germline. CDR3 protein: CASRPLARTYNEQFF. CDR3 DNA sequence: TGCGCCAGCAGACCTCTAGCTCGGACCTACAATGAGCAGTTCTTC.

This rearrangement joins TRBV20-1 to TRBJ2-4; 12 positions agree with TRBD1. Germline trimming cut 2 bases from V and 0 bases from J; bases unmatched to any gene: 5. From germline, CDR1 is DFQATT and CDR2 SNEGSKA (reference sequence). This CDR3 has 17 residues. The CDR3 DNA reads TGCAGTGCTAGATACGGGACAGGGGGCCAAGCCAAAAACATTCAGTACTTC. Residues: CSARYGTGGQAKNIQYF.

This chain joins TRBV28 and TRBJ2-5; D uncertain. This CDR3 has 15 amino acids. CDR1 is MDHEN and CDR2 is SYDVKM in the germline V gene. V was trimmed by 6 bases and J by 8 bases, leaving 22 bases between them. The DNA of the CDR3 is TGTGCCAGCAGGGACCGACTGGGCTCTTCTTCAACCCAGTACTTC. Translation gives CASRDRLGSSSTQYF.

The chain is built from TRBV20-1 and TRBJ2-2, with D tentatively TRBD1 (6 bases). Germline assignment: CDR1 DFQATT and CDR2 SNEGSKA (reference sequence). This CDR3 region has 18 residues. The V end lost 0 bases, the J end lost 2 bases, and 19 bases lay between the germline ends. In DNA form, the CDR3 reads TGCAGTGCTAGAGATCTGAAAGGACAGACCACCAACACCGGGGAGCTGTTTTTT. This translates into CSARDLKGQTTNTGELFF.

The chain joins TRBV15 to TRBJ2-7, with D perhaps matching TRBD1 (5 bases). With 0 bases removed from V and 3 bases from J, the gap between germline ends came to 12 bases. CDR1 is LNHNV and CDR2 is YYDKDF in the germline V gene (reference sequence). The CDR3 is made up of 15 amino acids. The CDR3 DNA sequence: TGTGCCACCAGCAGAGATGTGGACACATACTACGAGCAGTACTTC. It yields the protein CATSRDVDTYYEQYF. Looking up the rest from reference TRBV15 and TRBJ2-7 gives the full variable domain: DAMVIQNPRYQVTQFGKPVTLSCSQTLNHNVMYWYQQKSSQAPKLLFHYYDKDFNNEADTPDNFQSRRPNTSFCFLDIRSPGLGDTAMYLCATSRDVDTYYEQYFGPGTRLTVT.

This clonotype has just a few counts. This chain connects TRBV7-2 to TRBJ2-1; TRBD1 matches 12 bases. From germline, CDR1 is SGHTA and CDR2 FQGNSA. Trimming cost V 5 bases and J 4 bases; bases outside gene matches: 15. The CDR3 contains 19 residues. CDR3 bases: TGTGCCAGCAGCACCGGGACAGGGGGCCCCACTACCAGATACAATGAGCAGTTCTTC. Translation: CASSTGTGGPTTRYNEQFF.

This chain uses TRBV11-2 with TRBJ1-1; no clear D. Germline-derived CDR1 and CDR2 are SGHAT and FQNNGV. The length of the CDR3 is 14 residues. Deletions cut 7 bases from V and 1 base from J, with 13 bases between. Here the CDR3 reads CASTFSVSNTEAFF. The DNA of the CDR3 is TGTGCCAGCACCTTCTCTGTTTCGAACACTGAAGCTTTCTTT.

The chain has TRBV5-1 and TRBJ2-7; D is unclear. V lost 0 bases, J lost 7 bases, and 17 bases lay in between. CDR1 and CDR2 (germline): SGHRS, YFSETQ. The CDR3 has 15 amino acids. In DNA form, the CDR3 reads TGCGCCAGCAGCTTGGGAGGAGCAGGCGCCGCGGAGCAGTACTTC. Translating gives CASSLGGAGAAEQYF.

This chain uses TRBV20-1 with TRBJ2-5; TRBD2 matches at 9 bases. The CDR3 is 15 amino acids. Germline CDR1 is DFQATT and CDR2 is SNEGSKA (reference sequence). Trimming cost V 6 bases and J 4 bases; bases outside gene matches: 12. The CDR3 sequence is CSAPISGRPAETQYF. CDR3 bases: TGCAGTGCACCGATTAGCGGGAGACCGGCAGAGACCCAGTACTTC.

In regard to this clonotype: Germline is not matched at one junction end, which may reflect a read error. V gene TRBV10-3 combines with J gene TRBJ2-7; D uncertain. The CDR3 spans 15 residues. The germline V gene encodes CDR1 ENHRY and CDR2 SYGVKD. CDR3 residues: CDISESPQFSYEQYF. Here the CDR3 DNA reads TGTGACATCAGTGAGTCGCCACAGTTCTCCTACGAGCAGTACTTC.

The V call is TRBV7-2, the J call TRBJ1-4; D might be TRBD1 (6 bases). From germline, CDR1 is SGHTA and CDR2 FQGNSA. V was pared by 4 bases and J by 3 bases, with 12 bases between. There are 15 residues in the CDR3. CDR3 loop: CASSYGGRANEKLFF. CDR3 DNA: TGTGCCAGCAGCTATGGGGGCAGGGCTAATGAAAAACTGTTTTTT. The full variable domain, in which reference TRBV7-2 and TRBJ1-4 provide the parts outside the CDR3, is GAGVSQSPSNKVTEKGKDVELRCDPISGHTALYWYRQSLGQGLEFLIYFQGNSAPDKSGLPSDRFSAERTGGSVSTLTIQRTQQEDSAVYLCASSYGGRANEKLFFGSGTQLSVL.

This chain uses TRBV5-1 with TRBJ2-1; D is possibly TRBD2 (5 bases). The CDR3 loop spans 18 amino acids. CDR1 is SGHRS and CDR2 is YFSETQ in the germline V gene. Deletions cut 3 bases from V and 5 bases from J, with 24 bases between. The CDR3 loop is CASSSRRVGLTGDNEQFF. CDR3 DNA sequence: TGCGCCAGCAGCTCCCGACGGGTCGGACTGACTGGGGACAATGAGCAGTTCTTC.

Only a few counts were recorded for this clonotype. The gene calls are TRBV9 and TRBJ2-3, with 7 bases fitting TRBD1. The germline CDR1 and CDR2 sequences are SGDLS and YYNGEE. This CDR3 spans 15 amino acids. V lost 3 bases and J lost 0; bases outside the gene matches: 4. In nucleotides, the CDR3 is TGTGCCAGCAGCGCCTACAGGGGCAGCACAGATACGCAGTATTTT. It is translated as CASSAYRGSTDTQYF.

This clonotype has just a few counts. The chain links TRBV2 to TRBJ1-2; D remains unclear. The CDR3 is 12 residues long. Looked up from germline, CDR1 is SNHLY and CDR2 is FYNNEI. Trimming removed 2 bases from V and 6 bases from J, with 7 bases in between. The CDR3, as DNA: TGTGCCAGCAGTGAATATAGAGATGGCTACACCTTC. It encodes CASSEYRDGYTF.

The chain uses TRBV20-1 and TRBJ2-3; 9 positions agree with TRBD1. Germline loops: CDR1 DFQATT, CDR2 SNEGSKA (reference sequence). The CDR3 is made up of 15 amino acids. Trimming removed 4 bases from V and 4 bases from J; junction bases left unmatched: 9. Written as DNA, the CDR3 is TGCAGTGCTATATCGACAGGGGGATTTCCAGATACGCAGTATTTT. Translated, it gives CSAISTGGFPDTQYF.

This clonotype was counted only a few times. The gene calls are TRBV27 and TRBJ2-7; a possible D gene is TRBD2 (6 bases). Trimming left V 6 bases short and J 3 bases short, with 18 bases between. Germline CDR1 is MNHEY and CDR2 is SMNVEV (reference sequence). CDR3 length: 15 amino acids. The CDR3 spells CASSPRGGGFYEQYF. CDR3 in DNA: TGTGCCAGCAGCCCTCGGGGTGGGGGGTTCTACGAGCAGTACTTC.

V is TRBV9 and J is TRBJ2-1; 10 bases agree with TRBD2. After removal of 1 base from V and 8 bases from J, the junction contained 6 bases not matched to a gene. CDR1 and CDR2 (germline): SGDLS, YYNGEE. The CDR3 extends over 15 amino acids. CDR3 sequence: CASSVSSGSGDEQFF. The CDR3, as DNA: TGTGCCAGCAGCGTATCTAGCGGGAGCGGTGATGAGCAGTTCTTC.

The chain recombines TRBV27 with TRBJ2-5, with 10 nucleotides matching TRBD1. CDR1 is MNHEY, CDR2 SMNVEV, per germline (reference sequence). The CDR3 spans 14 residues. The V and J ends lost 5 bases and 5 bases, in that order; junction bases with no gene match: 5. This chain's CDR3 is CASSVGQGWETQYF. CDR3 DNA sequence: TGTGCCAGCAGTGTGGGACAGGGGTGGGAGACCCAGTACTTC.